This T cell receptor beta chain was obtained from a study of Graves' ophthalmopathy and Graves' hyperthyroidism. As the template, RNA transcripts were used to amplify TCR beta CDR3 regions. Second-round multiplex PCR came after first-round RT-PCR with HTBI primers. TCRdb called the multiplex PCR reads again in MiXCR, with one record for every CDR3 protein. The repertoire includes some 350,000 distinct CDR3 sequences, roughly 17% of them detected once, and around 2.4% sits in the top ten. Hyperthyroidism patients were newly diagnosed, ill under 2 months, and aged 18 to 65 years. There are 14 residues in the CDR3. Trimming pared 1 base from V and 1 base from J, leaving 10 bases between. CDR1 and CDR2 from the germline V gene are DFQATT and SNEGSKA (reference sequence). This clonotype was picked up many times.

V gene TRBV20-1 combines with J gene TRBJ1-2, with TRBD1 as a possible D gene (5 bases). The sequencing sample was made of peripheral blood. The sequence derives from an adult woman with stable Graves' hyperthyroidism. The CDR3 spells CSARAGTLNYGYTF. CDR3 in DNA: TGCAGTGCTAGAGCAGGGACGCTTAACTATGGCTACACCTTC.